A single sample gave rise to the 13 T cell receptor beta chains below, sequenced in a study of early T cells in non-severe SARS-CoV-2 infection. TCRdb reprocessed the 5' RACE reads with MiXCR, giving one entry per CDR3 protein. The sample has tens of thousands of distinct CDR3 sequences, about 10% seen once. The sample consisted of whole blood, taken at baseline. Receptor source: an adult who was a healthcare worker with PCR-confirmed SARS-CoV-2 infection or an uninfected control (not recorded which).

In this sample, this clonotype turned up many times. The chain combines TRBV7-9 with TRBJ1-4, with D hard to call. Germline V gene lookup returns CDR1 SEHNR and CDR2 FQNEAQ (reference sequence). The V end was cut by 1 base, the J end by 5 bases, with 11 bases between. The CDR3 has 15 residues. The CDR3 loop is CASSLGYGENEKLFF. Here the CDR3 DNA reads TGTGCCAGCAGCTTAGGGTACGGGGAAAATGAAAAACTGTTTTTT.

The V gene is TRBV5-6, the J gene TRBJ2-4, with D tentatively TRBD1 (6 bases). The CDR3 consists of 16 residues. From germline, CDR1 is SGHDT and CDR2 YYEEEE. Trimming took off 1 base at V and 5 bases at J, with 16 bases between the two ends. CDR3 nucleotides: TGTGCCAGCAGCTTGATCCCCACAGGGAACCAAAACATTCAGTACTTC. Protein sequence: CASSLIPTGNQNIQYF. Based on the CDR3 plus reference TRBV5-6 and TRBJ2-4, the full variable domain is DAGVTQSPTHLIKTRGQQVTLRCSPKSGHDTVSWYQQALGQGPQFIFQYYEEEERQRGNFPDRFSGHQFPNYSSELNVNALLLGDSALYLCASSLIPTGNQNIQYFGAGTRLSVL.

The genes are TRBV6-2 or TRBV6-3 and TRBJ2-3, with 10 nucleotides matching TRBD2. Germline CDR1 MNHEY, CDR2 SVGEGT. The CDR3 is made up of 20 amino acids. The trim removed 0 bases at V and 3 bases at J, leaving 15 bases unmatched. The CDR3 sequence is CASSYSNVATGTSDTDTQYF. CDR3 DNA sequence: TGTGCCAGCAGTTACTCGAACGTAGCCACCGGGACTAGCGATACAGATACGCAGTATTTT.

The chain has TRBV27 and TRBJ2-1, with D uncertain. CDR3 length: 11 amino acids. V lost 5 bases and J lost 9, with 8 bases in between. Germline V gene lookup returns CDR1 MNHEY and CDR2 SMNVEV (reference sequence). CDR3 amino acids: CASSQDSEQFF. The DNA of the CDR3 is TGTGCCAGCAGTCAGGATAGTGAGCAGTTCTTC.

This clonotype has a count of ten or more. This chain joins TRBV6-2 or TRBV6-3 and TRBJ2-3, with D uncertain. V was pared by 2 bases and J by 2 bases, with 2 bases between. Germline CDR1 and CDR2: MNHEY and SVGEGT. The CDR3 covers 12 residues. CDR3 residues: CASSYPTDTQYF. CDR3 nucleotides: TGTGCCAGCAGTTACCCCACAGATACGCAGTATTTT.

This chain joins TRBV11-3 and TRBJ2-1; weak D call: TRBD2 (5 bases). The germline CDR1 and CDR2 sequences are SGHNT and YENEEA. V lost 1 base and J lost 3, with 10 bases in between. This CDR3 region has 15 residues. The chain's CDR3 is CASSLGGSLYNEQFF. DNA of the CDR3: TGTGCCAGCAGCTTAGGCGGGTCGCTCTACAATGAGCAGTTCTTC. The full variable domain, completed using reference TRBV11-3 and TRBJ2-1, is EAGVVQSPRYKIIEKKQPVAFWCNPISGHNTLYWYLQNLGQGPELLIRYENEEAVDDSQLPKDRFSAERLKGVDSTLKIQPAELGDSAVYLCASSLGGSLYNEQFFGPGTRLTVL.

By share, this clonotype ranks as medium-sized. V gene TRBV12-3 or TRBV12-4 combines with J gene TRBJ1-6, with D tentatively TRBD1 (5 bases). The germline V and J ends were trimmed by 6 bases and 0 bases, with 9 bases remaining between them. This CDR3 comprises 15 residues. CDR3 residues: CASSDSYSYNSPLHF. The DNA for the CDR3 is TGTGCCAGCAGCGACAGCTACTCCTATAATTCACCCCTCCACTTT.

This clonotype was counted only a few times. The rearrangement links TRBV12-3 or TRBV12-4 to TRBJ2-7; D might be TRBD1 (6 bases). The CDR3 is made up of 14 amino acids. Trimming removed 2 bases from V and 3 bases from J, with 11 bases in between. The CDR3 loop reads CASSLRGTSYEQYF. The CDR3 nucleotides are TGTGCCAGCAGTTTAAGGGGGACAAGCTACGAGCAGTACTTC.

The genes are TRBV30 and TRBJ2-2; 9 nucleotides agree with TRBD1. The CDR3 covers 13 residues. The germline V gene has CDR1 GTSNPN and CDR2 SVGIG (reference sequence). V shed 3 bases and J 6 bases; nucleotides not matched to a gene: 2. CDR3 coding DNA: TGTGCCTGGAGCAGACAGGGGGCCGGGGAGCTGTTTTTT. It specifies CAWSRQGAGELFF.

The gene calls are TRBV7-2 and TRBJ2-4, with D unclear. This CDR3 is built from 16 residues. The germline CDR1 and CDR2 sequences are SGHTA and FQGNSA. V lost 1 base and J lost 0, with 10 bases in between. CDR3 loop: CASSLEGIVAKNIQYF. In DNA form, the CDR3 reads TGTGCCAGCAGCTTAGAAGGCATCGTAGCCAAAAACATTCAGTACTTC.

The sample holds a few counts of this clonotype. The chain has TRBV2 and TRBJ1-1, with 7 bases identical to TRBD1. The germline V gene encodes CDR1 SNHLY and CDR2 FYNNEI. This CDR3 has 17 residues. V lost 5 bases and J lost 3; bases outside the gene matches: 15. The CDR3 is CASSYDRDVGEDTEAFF. CDR3 sequence (DNA): TGTGCCAGCAGTTACGACAGGGACGTTGGGGAGGACACTGAAGCTTTCTTT.

There are many counts of this clonotype. J is TRBJ2-7 and V is TRBV9; 8 bases match TRBD1. This CDR3 spans 12 amino acids. Per germline, CDR1 SGDLS and CDR2 YYNGEE. The trim removed 4 bases at V and 6 bases at J, leaving 3 bases unmatched. In nucleotides, the CDR3 is TGTGCCAGCAGCATCGGGACAGGCGAGCAGTACTTC. Its protein is CASSIGTGEQYF.

This chain uses TRBV20-1 with TRBJ1-5; maybe TRBD1 (5 bases). This CDR3 has 13 amino acids. The ends were cut back, 1 base at V and 6 bases at J, with 10 bases in the middle. Germline CDR1 DFQATT, CDR2 SNEGSKA (reference sequence). CDR3 coding DNA: TGCAGTGCTAGAGTGGGACTTGGTCAGCCCCAGCATTTT. This codes for CSARVGLGQPQHF.